This TCR beta chain originates from a study of diagnostic markers for celiac disease (TCRdb year 2020). The sample was run on an Illumina MiSeq. TCRdb reprocessed the reads and assigns one entry to each CDR3 protein sequence, leaving out DNA. The record for this sample contains 5,500 to 7,000 distinct CDR3 sequences. Together, the top ten hold 5.5% to 7.5% of the sample. Spanning cysteine to phenylalanine, the CDR3 consists of 13 amino acids. No DNA appears here. Judged by frequency, this clonotype is large (0.1 to 1%); no count was given. Its target antigen remains unknown. The receptor's source is a human donor. This table probably holds off-target reads from a library built for another chain. The chain employs TRBV12-3 or TRBV12-4 and TRBJ1-2; absent DNA, TCRdb's TRBD1 call cannot be checked. The sample taken for sequencing was either unsorted cells or a sorted T cell fraction (not recorded which). The CDR3 protein: CASSLGLGDGYTF.